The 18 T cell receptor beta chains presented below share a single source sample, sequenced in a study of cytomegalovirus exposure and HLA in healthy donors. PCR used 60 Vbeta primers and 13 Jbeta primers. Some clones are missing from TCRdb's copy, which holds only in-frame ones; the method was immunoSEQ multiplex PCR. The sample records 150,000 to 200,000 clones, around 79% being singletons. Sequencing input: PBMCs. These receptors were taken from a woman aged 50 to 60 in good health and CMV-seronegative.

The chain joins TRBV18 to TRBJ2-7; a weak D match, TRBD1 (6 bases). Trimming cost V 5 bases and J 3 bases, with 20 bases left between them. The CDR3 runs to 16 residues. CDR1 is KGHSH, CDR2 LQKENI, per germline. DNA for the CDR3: TGTGCCAGCTCATCCCGCCAGGGGTTGGGGAACTACGAGCAGTACTTC. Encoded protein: CASSSRQGLGNYEQYF.

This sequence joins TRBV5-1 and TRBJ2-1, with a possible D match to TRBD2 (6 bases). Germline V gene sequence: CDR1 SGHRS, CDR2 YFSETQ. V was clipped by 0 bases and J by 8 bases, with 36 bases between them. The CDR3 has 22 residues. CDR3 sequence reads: CASSLDSPPWTREERRAYEQFF. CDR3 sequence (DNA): TGCGCCAGCAGCTTGGATTCCCCCCCCTGGACGAGGGAGGAACGGAGGGCATATGAGCAGTTCTTC.

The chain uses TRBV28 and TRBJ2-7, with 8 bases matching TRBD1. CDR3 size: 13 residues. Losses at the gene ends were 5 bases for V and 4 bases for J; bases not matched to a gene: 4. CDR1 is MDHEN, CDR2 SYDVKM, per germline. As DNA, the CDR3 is TGTGCCAGCAGTCCAGGGGGCGTATACGAGCAGTACTTC. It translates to CASSPGGVYEQYF.

The CDR3 DNA sequence: TGTGCCAGCAGCGCGAGGACAGATACGCAGTATTTT. Translated: CASSARTDTQYF. The chain carries TRBV9 and TRBJ2-3; D is ambiguous. This CDR3 contains 12 residues. From germline, CDR1 is SGDLS and CDR2 YYNGEE. Trimming pared 3 bases from V and 3 bases from J, leaving 5 bases between. The full variable domain, completed using reference TRBV9 and TRBJ2-3, is DSGVTQTPKHLITATGQRVTLRCSPRSGDLSVYWYQQSLDQGLQFLIQYYNGEERAKGNILERFSAQQFPDLHSELNLSSLELGDSALYFCASSARTDTQYFGPGTRLTVL.

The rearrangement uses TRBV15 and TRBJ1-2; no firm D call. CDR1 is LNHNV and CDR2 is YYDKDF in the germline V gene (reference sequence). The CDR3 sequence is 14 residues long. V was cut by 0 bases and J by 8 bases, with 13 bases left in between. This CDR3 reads CATSRDYGASGYTF. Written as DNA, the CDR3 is TGTGCCACCAGCAGAGATTATGGCGCTAGCGGCTACACCTTC. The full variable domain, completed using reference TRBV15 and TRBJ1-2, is DAMVIQNPRYQVTQFGKPVTLSCSQTLNHNVMYWYQQKSSQAPKLLFHYYDKDFNNEADTPDNFQSRRPNTSFCFLDIRSPGLGDTAMYLCATSRDYGASGYTFGSGTRLTVV.

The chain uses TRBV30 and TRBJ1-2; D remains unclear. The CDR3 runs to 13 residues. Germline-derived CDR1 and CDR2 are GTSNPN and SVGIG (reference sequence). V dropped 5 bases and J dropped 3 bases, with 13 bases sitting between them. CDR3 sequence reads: CAWFTTGYYGYTF. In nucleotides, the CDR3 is TGTGCCTGGTTTACCACCGGGTACTATGGCTACACCTTC.

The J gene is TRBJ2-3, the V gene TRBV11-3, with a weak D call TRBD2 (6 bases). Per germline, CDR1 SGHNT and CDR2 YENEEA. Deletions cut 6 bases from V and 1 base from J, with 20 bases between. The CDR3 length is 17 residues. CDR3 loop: CASSPIWEEIGTDTQYF. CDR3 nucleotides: TGTGCCAGCAGTCCAATTTGGGAGGAGATCGGCACAGATACGCAGTATTTT.

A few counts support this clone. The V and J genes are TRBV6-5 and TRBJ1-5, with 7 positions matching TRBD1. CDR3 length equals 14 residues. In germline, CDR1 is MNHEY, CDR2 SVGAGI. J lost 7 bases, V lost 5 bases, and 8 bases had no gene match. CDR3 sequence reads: CASSEKGARQPQHF. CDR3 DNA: TGTGCCAGCAGTGAAAAGGGGGCACGGCAGCCCCAGCATTTT.

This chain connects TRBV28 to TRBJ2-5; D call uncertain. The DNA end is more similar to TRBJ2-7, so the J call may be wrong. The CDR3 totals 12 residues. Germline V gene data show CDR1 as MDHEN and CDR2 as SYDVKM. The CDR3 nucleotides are TGTGCCAGCAGTTTATACGAATACGAGCAGTACTTC. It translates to CASSLYEYEQYF.

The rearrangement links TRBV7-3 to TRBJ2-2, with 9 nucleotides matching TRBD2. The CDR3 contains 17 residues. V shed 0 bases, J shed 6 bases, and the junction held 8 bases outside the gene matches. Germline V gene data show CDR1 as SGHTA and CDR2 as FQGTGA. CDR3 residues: CASSLTLAGGPAGELFF. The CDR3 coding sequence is TGTGCCAGCAGCTTAACGTTGGCGGGAGGGCCGGCCGGGGAGCTGTTTTTT.

The CDR3 coding sequence is TGTGCCAGCAGCTTCGGGGTCACTGAAGCTTTCTTT. Amino acid sequence: CASSFGVTEAFF. The gene calls are TRBV11-2 and TRBJ1-1, with D unclear. The V gene lost 3 bases and the J gene lost 4 bases, with 6 bases spanning the gap. Germline V lookup: CDR1 SGHAT, CDR2 FQNNGV. CDR3 length: 12 residues.

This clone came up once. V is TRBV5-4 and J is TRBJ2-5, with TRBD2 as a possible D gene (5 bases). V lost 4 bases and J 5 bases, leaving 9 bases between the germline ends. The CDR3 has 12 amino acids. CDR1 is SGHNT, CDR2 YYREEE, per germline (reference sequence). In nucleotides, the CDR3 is TGTGCCAGCAGCACCCGGGATGAGACCCAGTACTTC. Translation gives CASSTRDETQYF.

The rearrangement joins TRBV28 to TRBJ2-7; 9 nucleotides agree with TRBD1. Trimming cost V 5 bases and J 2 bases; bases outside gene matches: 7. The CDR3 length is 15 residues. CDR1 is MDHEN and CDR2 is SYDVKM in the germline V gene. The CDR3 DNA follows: TGTGCCAGCAGTCCCCCGGACAGGGGCCCCTACGAGCAGTACTTC. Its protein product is CASSPPDRGPYEQYF. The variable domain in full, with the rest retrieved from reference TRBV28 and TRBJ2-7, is DVKVTQSSRYLVKRTGEKVFLECVQDMDHENMFWYRQDPGLGLRLIYFSYDVKMKEKGDIPEGYSVSREKKERFSLILESASTNQTSMYLCASSPPDRGPYEQYFGPGTRLTVT.

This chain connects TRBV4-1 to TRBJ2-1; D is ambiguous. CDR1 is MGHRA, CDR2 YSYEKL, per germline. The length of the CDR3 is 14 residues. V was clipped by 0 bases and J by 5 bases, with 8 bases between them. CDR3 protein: CASSQDPTDNEQFF. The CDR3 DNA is TGCGCCAGCAGCCAAGATCCTACCGACAATGAGCAGTTCTTC.

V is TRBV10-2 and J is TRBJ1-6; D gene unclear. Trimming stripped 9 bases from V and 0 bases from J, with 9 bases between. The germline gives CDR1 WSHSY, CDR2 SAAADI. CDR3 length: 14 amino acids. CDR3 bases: TGCGCCAGTAAAGTGAGCTCCTATAATTCACCCCTCCACTTT. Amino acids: CASKVSSYNSPLHF.

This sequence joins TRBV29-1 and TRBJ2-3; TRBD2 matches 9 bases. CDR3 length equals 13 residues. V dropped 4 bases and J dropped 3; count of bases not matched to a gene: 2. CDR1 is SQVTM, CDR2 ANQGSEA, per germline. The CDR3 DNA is TGCAGCGTTGTAGCGGGAGTTACAGATACGCAGTATTTT. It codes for CSVVAGVTDTQYF.

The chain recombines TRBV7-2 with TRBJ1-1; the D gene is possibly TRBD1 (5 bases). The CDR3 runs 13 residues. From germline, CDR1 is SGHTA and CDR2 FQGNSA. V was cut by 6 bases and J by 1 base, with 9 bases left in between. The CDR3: CASRSDRNTEAFF. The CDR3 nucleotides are TGTGCCAGCAGGAGCGACAGGAACACTGAAGCTTTCTTT.

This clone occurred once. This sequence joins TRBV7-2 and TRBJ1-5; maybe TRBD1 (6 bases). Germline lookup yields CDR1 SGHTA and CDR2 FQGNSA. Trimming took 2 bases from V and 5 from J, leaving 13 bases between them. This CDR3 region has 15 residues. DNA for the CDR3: TGTGCCAGCAGCTTAATCGTGGGGGGGCATCAGCCCCAGCATTTT. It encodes CASSLIVGGHQPQHF. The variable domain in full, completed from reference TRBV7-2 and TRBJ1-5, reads GAGVSQSPSNKVTEKGKDVELRCDPISGHTALYWYRQSLGQGLEFLIYFQGNSAPDKSGLPSDRFSAERTGGSVSTLTIQRTQQEDSAVYLCASSLIVGGHQPQHFGDGTRLSIL.